This is a list of T cell receptor beta chains from one sample in a study of memory CD4+ T cells and cytomegalovirus serostatus. Generated by immunoSEQ multiplex PCR, the TCRdb table keeps only in-frame clones and is missing some. The sample has tens of thousands of clones; around 80% are singletons. Sample: memory CD4+ T cells from blood. The receptors shown here come from an adult in good health and CMV-seronegative. Both conserved end residues are part of each CDR3. The order of the fields is D gene, clone size, V gene, J gene, CDR3 protein, CDR3 DNA. D genes are given only for firm matches. Expanded clones are given a class, and other clones once, few, many or no size at all.

D: .
size: .
V: TRBV7-2
J: TRBJ1-4
CDR3: CASSFRGGTNEKLFF
DNA: TGTGCCAGCAGCTTTAGGGGGGGGACTAATGAAAAACTGTTTTTT

D: .
size: few
V: TRBV5-1
J: TRBJ1-6
CDR3: CASSVITGPSSPLHF
DNA: TGCGCCAGCAGCGTAATTACAGGGCCTAGTTCACCCCTCCACTTT

D: .
size: .
V: TRBV2
J: TRBJ2-3
CDR3: CASSEGGPFFSSTDTQYF
DNA: TGTGCCAGCAGTGAAGGTGGACCATTCTTCTCTAGCACAGATACGCAGTATTTT

D: TRBD1
size: .
V: TRBV2
J: TRBJ2-5
CDR3: CASRQGASAGGETQYF
DNA: TGTGCCAGCAGGCAGGGGGCGAGCGCAGGTGGGGAGACCCAGTACTTC

D: .
size: .
V: TRBV7-6
J: TRBJ2-3
CDR3: CASSLAGGRTDTQYF
DNA: TGTGCCAGCAGCTTAGCGGGGGGCAGGACAGATACGCAGTATTTT

D: TRBD1
size: once
V: TRBV9
J: TRBJ2-4
CDR3: CASSVASDREYIQYF
DNA: TGTGCCAGCAGCGTAGCCTCGGACAGGGAGTACATTCAGTACTTC

D: .
size: .
V: TRBV6-5
J: TRBJ1-1
CDR3: CASGGGHMTEAFF
DNA: TGTGCCAGCGGCGGTGGACATATGACTGAAGCTTTCTTT

D: .
size: .
V: TRBV13
J: TRBJ2-5
CDR3: CASSWAETQYF
DNA: TGTGCCAGCAGCTGGGCAGAGACCCAGTACTTC

D: TRBD1
size: .
V: TRBV28
J: TRBJ1-3
CDR3: CASSGTGSGNTIYF
DNA: TGTGCCAGTTCCGGGACAGGCTCTGGAAACACCATATATTTT

D: .
size: .
V: TRBV5-3
J: TRBJ2-7
CDR3: CARSLEGDSSYEQYF
DNA: TGTGCCAGAAGCTTAGAAGGGGATAGCTCCTACGAGCAGTACTTC

D: TRBD1
size: .
V: TRBV19
J: TRBJ2-7
CDR3: CASRSGQGGEQYF
DNA: TGTGCCAGTAGGTCGGGACAGGGTGGCGAGCAGTACTTC

D: .
size: .
V: TRBV5-4
J: TRBJ2-2
CDR3: CASSSQGGELFF
DNA: TGTGCCAGCAGCTCACAGGGAGGGGAGCTGTTTTTT

D: .
size: few
V: TRBV19
J: TRBJ2-2
CDR3: CASRVGAVGELFF
DNA: TGTGCCAGTAGGGTTGGGGCGGTCGGGGAGCTGTTTTTT

D: .
size: few
V: TRBV7-8
J: TRBJ1-2
CDR3: CASSSRTNYGYTF
DNA: TGTGCCAGCAGCTCGAGGACAAACTATGGCTACACCTTC

D: .
size: .
V: TRBV7-2
J: TRBJ2-5
CDR3: CASSLQETQYF
DNA: TGTGCCAGCAGCTTGCAAGAGACCCAGTACTTC